This T cell receptor beta chain was profiled in a study of T cell clusters in autoimmune cytopenias. TRB amplification used approximately 250 ng of peripheral blood genomic DNA. TRB rearrangements were amplified by touch-down multiplex PCR with mixed TRB-A/B primers. TCRdb re-called the multiplex PCR reads; one entry per CDR3 protein, DNA not given. This sample contains around 6,300 distinct CDR3 sequences. This clonotype shows up as medium-sized by frequency. Its target is unknown. General study points: TRB repertoire shifts in secondary cytopenia and chronic lymphocytic leukemia mostly reflected lymphoma, not autoimmunity.

The same specimen was also included in a second study, on T cell repertoires in aging, cancer and after chemotherapy. That paper adds: The whole study produced a dataset of approximately 10 million TCR reads.

The material sequenced was peripheral blood. The receptor was derived from a human donor in good health.

This CDR3 is CASSMQGATNEKLFF. The rearrangement uses TRBV19 and TRBJ1-4; without DNA, the TCRdb call of TRBD1 cannot be checked. CDR3 size: 15 residues. Germline loops: CDR1 LNHDA, CDR2 SQIVND (reference sequence).